The following is a TCR beta chain sequence with its context. Its antigen is unknown. No much larger clone exists at a distance of one base, and base qualities are not known. Based on the germline V gene (reference sequence), the CDR1 and CDR2 sequences are MNHEY and SMNVEV. From its cysteine to its phenylalanine, the CDR3 spans 15 amino acids. Only CDR3 DNA is held: 45 bases, read in frame from base 1. Trimming removed 8 bases from V and 1 base from J; the gene matches leave 9 bases unexplained. The data derive from a study of blood T cell repertoires in COVID-19 (dated by TCRdb to between 2020 and 2021). With regard to the full study: Samples covering the acute and convalescent phases of COVID-19 were provided by collaborators in the United States, Italy and Spain. The prospective study material was composed of cDNA or gDNA derived from T cells, B-cell-depleted T cells, or PBMCs. Deeply sampled blood TCRbeta repertoires from subjects exposed to, actively infected with, or recovered from COVID-19 were included in the dataset. The repertoires were released in a freely available public database meant as a resource for research on the immune response to SARS-CoV-2. Samples came from the ongoing ImmuneRACE study (first 160 participants) plus 1,254 subjects from 6 global collaborators. Nearly every sample came with metadata listing a de-identified subject ID, COVID-19 status, age in years and sex. HLA class I and class II types, where available, came from metadata supplied by the sample provider rather than from assay-based typing.

Overall results and qualifications from the work: How much clinical and demographic metadata was included differed by source and by participant, and the metadata was provided uncurated.

Enrolling through a virtual design, the prospective study's participants ranged in age from roughly 18 to 95 years and lived across roughly 24 United States geographic areas. In the prospective study, cohorts were assigned on the basis of participant-reported clinical history obtained from a screening survey and a study questionnaire. Exposed participants had been in contact with someone with a PCR-confirmed or clinician-diagnosed COVID-19 case within 2 weeks of study entry. In the prospective study, mobile phlebotomists collected whole blood, serum and a nasopharyngeal or oropharyngeal swab from each participant. Prospective study participants could optionally give additional blood draws and questionnaires over an approximately 2-month period. Before DNA extraction, prospective study blood samples were shipped either frozen or at room temperature. TCRbeta CDR3 regions were amplified from genomic DNA by means of the immunoSEQ Assay, a bias-controlled multiplex PCR. The study's own analysis went as follows. The number of nucleated cells in each sample was estimated from the amplification of reference gene primers within the assay. Sequence reads were collapsed and filtered to measure the absolute abundance of every unique TCRbeta CDR3 rearrangement. Productive Simpson clonality was computed per sample as the square root of Simpson's diversity index over productive rearrangements. As stored in TCRdb, this immuneACCESS dataset retains in-frame rearrangements with V and J assigned. A fraction of the clones does not appear; measured against another copy, unresolved V genes explain less than half of the discrepancy, and the remainder lacks a known reason. V and J calls and clone size are those listed in that table; D and trimming were worked out from the DNA. The sample contains some 340,000 clones, 90% of them found a single time. About 4% of the sample is taken by the ten largest.

The receptor chain draws on TRBV27 and TRBJ2-3; TRBD2 matches 7 bases in the middle. The clonotype comes from a woman aged 30 to 39 who had been exposed to COVID-19. The source material was PBMCs or T cells enriched from blood (not recorded which). The CDR3 reads CASGTGGRGTDTQYF. The DNA reads TGTGCCAGCGGGACGGGGGGTCGAGGCACAGATACGCAGTATTTT.